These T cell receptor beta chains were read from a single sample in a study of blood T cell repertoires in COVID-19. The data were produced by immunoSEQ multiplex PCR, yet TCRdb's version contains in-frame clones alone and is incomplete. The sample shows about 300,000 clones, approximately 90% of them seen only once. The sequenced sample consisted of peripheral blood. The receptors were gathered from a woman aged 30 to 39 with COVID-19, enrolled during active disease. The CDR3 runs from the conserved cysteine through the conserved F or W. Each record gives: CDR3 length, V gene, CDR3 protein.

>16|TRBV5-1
CASSKPGLAGVNEQYF
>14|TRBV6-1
CASSEARVNTEAFF
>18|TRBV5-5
CASSFRGTSGTGTYEQYF
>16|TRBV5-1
CASSFGGRTSYNEQFF
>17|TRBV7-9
CASSPEGGGLGGNEQFF
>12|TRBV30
CAWSGGGYGYTF
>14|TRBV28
CASSPAAGATEAFF
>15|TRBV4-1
CASSPQGTSNYGYTF
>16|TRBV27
CASSFYLSSSPNEQFF
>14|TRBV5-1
CASSLGQGVDIQYF
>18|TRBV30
CAWRGDGTGEKRGQPQHF
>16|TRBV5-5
CASSSLRDSYSYEQYF
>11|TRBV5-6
CASSLGGKQFF
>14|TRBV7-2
CASSLAGGPDEQYF
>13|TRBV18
CATLLAGDTEAFF
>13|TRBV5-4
CASSLEAGQSYTF
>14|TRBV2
CASIGPSGTETQYF
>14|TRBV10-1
CASSESTGRETQYF
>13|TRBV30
CAWRLQGNTEAFF
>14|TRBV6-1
CASSEARDRSEAFF
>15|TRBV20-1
CSASIPGQGNTEAFF
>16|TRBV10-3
CAISDPVLAGVNEQFF
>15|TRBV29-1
CSGPYRGTYNSPLHF
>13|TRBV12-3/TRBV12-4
CASSYQGYQPQHF
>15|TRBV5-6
CASSLSQGAKETQYF
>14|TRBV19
CASTRGGSGNTIYF
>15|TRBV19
CASSIGGMMEEKLFF
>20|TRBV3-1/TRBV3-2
CASSPEPRRDLFDSYNEQFF
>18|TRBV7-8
CASSAPLGGGSSYNEQFF
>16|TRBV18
CASSPPRTGGSETQYF
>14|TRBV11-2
CASSSSGRADTQYF
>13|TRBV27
CASSLSTAGEQYF
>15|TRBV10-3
CAISATGGNRAPLHF
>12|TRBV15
CATSSTGYGYTF
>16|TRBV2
CASTEGGTRKSYEQYF
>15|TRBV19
CASSVGQGASYEQYF
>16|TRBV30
CAWTGGLMSSGNTIYF
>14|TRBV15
CATSIGREVYEQYF
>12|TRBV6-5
CASRGDSYPQHF
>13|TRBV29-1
CSVGVTVGDTQYF
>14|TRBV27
CASSLTGTGETQYF
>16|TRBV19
CASTHPRRQGGYGYTF
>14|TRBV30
CACDSGLADNEQFF
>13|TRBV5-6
CASSLGGTDTQYF
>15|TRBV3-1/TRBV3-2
CASSQDVGPPYEQYF
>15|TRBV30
CAWTVGLAGVNEQFF
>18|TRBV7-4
CASSETSGRISWDYEQFF
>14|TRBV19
CASSIGTGNTEAFF
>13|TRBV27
CASSLLWADTQYF
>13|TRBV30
CASGRRTNYGYTF
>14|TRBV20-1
CSASSLAAYNEQFF
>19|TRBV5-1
CASSLEQPMGASGANVLTF